The clone carrying this T cell receptor (beta chain) showed up many times. Template switching supplied a universal primer site; unique molecular identifiers were carried on the cDNA. TCRdb fed the 5' RACE reads into MiXCR, producing one record per CDR3 protein. The data contain about 520,000 distinct CDR3 sequences, around 20% of them singletons. The data were taken from a study of identical twins. The CDR3 spans 13 residues. Germline V lookup: CDR1 SGHRS, CDR2 YFSETQ. The ends were cut back, 2 bases at V and 1 base at J, with 6 bases in the middle. No donor was unhealthy or non-Caucasian. This sample was shared with a second study, whose subject was T cells expressing NK-cell markers. That work adds: Four donors showed these clonotypes also leading the CD3+CD56-NKG2C+ fraction.

This TCR was recovered from a woman younger than 30 in good health. The specimen sequenced was CD4+ T cells sorted from blood. This chain joins TRBV5-1 and TRBJ1-2; D ambiguous. The CDR3 sequence: CASSLGSNYGYTF. For the CDR3, the DNA is TGCGCCAGCAGCTTAGGAAGTAACTATGGCTACACCTTC.